The text below deals with one TCR beta chain. Its specificity is unknown. This specimen belongs to a study of intratumoral heterogeneity in liver cancer. All patients had early-stage hepatocellular carcinoma and were untreated before surgical resection. The data were produced by immunoSEQ multiplex PCR, yet TCRdb's version contains in-frame clones alone and is incomplete. Of about 20,000 clones listed, roughly 73% are singletons. Study-wide findings and caveats: The authors noted under-sampled tumor-infiltrating lymphocyte representation as a limitation.

This clonotype was sampled from a woman in her 70s with hepatocellular carcinoma. The source material was tumor-adjacent normal tissue, sampled before any cancer treatment.

The CDR3 bases are TGCGCCAGCAGCTTAACGAACACTGAAGCTTTCTTT. It is translated as CASSLTNTEAFF. The chain employs TRBV5-1 and TRBJ1-1; D is unclear. Germline values: CDR1 SGHRS, CDR2 YFSETQ. CDR3 length: 12 residues. Trimming took off 2 bases at V and 1 base at J, with 3 bases between the two ends.